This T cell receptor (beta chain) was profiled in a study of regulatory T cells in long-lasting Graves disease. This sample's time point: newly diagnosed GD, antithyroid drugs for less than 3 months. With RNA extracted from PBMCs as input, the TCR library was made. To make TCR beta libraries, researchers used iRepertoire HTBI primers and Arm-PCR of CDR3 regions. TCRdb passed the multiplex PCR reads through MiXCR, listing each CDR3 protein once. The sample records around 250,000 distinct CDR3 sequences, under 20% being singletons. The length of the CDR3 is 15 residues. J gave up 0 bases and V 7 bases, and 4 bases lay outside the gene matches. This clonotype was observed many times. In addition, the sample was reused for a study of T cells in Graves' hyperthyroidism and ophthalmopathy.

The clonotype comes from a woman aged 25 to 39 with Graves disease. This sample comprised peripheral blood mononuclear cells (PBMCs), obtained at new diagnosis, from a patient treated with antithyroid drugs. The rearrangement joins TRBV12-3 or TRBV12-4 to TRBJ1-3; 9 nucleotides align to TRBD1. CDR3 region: CASILDRGSGNTIYF. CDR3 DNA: TGTGCCAGCATCCTGGACAGGGGCTCTGGAAACACCATATATTTT.